These 17 T cell receptor beta chains were all obtained from the same sample, sequenced in a study of naive and memory T cell subsets. Study-level results: Especially in CD8 cells, naive repertoires contained a few larger clonotypes, possibly CD45RA-re-expressing memory cells.

Two oligonucleotides, mixed equimolar, formed the beta constant-region primer covering TRBC1 and TRBC2. Ligated cDNA was amplified by four rounds of PCR with nested alpha and beta constant-region primers and SP2. TCRdb re-derived calls from the UMI-ligation and nested PCR reads in MiXCR, one entry per CDR3 protein. The table lists around 160,000 distinct CDR3 sequences, under 25% of them singletons. These TCRs are of unknown antigen specificity. The sequencing sample was made of naive CD4+ T cells from blood. Receptors were obtained from a human donor in good health.

This clonotype has just a few counts. The chain employs TRBV29-1 and TRBJ1-4, with D possibly TRBD1 on 6 matching bases. This CDR3 comprises 16 residues. The germline V gene has CDR1 SQVTM and CDR2 ANQGSEA. The ends were cut back, 4 bases at V and 3 bases at J, with 18 bases in the middle. As DNA, the CDR3 is TGCAGCGTTGCGGTCACAGGGAACACCGCTAATGAAAAACTGTTTTTT. Its protein is CSVAVTGNTANEKLFF.

V usage is TRBV28 and J usage is TRBJ1-5; D is uncertain. Germline CDR1 reads MDHEN; CDR2 reads SYDVKM. This CDR3 is built from 13 residues. Trimming left V 9 bases short and J 5 bases short, with 14 bases between. This chain's CDR3 is CASKPGVDQPQHF. CDR3 coding DNA: TGTGCCAGTAAGCCCGGGGTCGATCAGCCCCAGCATTTT.

This clonotype showed up just a few times. The chain recombines TRBV28 with TRBJ1-2, with D possibly matching TRBD1 (6 bases). Germline loops: CDR1 MDHEN, CDR2 SYDVKM. This CDR3 has 18 amino acids. The V gene lost 2 bases and the J gene lost 0 bases, with 19 bases spanning the gap. CDR3 in DNA: TGTGCCAGCAGTTTAAGCGGGATAGGGGGTAATTCTAACTATGGCTACACCTTC. Protein product: CASSLSGIGGNSNYGYTF.

This chain joins TRBV28 and TRBJ2-7, with D unresolved. There are 12 residues in the CDR3. Trimming took 6 bases from V and 4 from J, leaving 10 bases between them. Germline CDR1 and CDR2: MDHEN and SYDVKM. The chain's CDR3 is CASSTPPYEQYF. The CDR3 DNA is TGTGCCAGCAGCACCCCCCCATACGAGCAGTACTTC.

Only a few counts were recorded for this clonotype. This chain links TRBV5-1 with TRBJ2-7, with 7 bases that match TRBD1. The V segment lost 4 bases and the J segment 3 bases; nucleotides outside the gene matches: 4. CDR3 length equals 13 residues. Germline assignment: CDR1 SGHRS and CDR2 YFSETQ. The CDR3 spells CASSLRDSYEQYF. The CDR3 region has the DNA TGCGCCAGCAGCCTGAGGGACAGCTACGAGCAGTACTTC.

In its sample, this clonotype was seen a few times. The chain couples TRBV20-1 to TRBJ1-2; D remains unclear. CDR3 length equals 13 residues. The germline V and J ends were trimmed by 1 base and 4 bases, with 10 bases remaining between them. Germline V gives CDR1 DFQATT, CDR2 SNEGSKA (reference sequence). The CDR3 is CSARARHVYGYTF. CDR3 nucleotide sequence: TGCAGTGCTAGAGCCCGACATGTCTATGGCTACACCTTC.

The chain links TRBV30 to TRBJ1-1; no firm D call. The CDR3 is 12 residues long. CDR1 GTSNPN and CDR2 SVGIG come from the germline V gene (reference sequence). Trimming left V 1 base short and J 4 bases short, with 7 bases between. CDR3 sequence: CAWSGRGTEAFF. In DNA form, the CDR3 reads TGTGCCTGGAGTGGGCGAGGCACTGAAGCTTTCTTT. The full variable domain, in which reference TRBV30 and TRBJ1-1 provide the parts outside the CDR3, is SQTIHQWPATLVQPVGSPLSLECTVEGTSNPNLYWYRQAAGRGLQLLFYSVGIGQISSEVPQNLSASRPQDRQFILSSKKLLLSDSGFYLCAWSGRGTEAFFGQGTRLTVV.

This clonotype showed up just a few times. V and J are TRBV2 and TRBJ2-1; D might be TRBD1 or TRBD2, each matching 6 bases. V was cut by 8 bases and J by 3 bases, with 23 bases left in between. The CDR3 is made up of 17 amino acids. Germline CDR1 reads SNHLY; CDR2 reads FYNNEI. The CDR3: CASLEGGNRGVYNEQFF. The CDR3 DNA reads as TGTGCCAGCCTTGAAGGGGGGAACCGAGGCGTCTACAATGAGCAGTTCTTC.

The genes are TRBV12-3 or TRBV12-4 and TRBJ1-1; D not resolved. V was clipped by 2 bases and J by 2 bases, with 9 bases between them. The CDR3 consists of 14 residues. CDR3 coding DNA: TGTGCCAGCAGTTTATTTACGGGAAACACTGAAGCTTTCTTT. Translated: CASSLFTGNTEAFF.

This clonotype has a single count. CDR3 in amino acids: CASSFPPVYAERGYTF. The DNA of the CDR3 is TGTGCCAGCAGCTTTCCCCCGGTCTACGCCGAGCGTGGCTACACCTTC. The chain employs TRBV7-2 and TRBJ1-2; D not certain. There are 16 residues in the CDR3. Deletions cut 3 bases from V and 7 bases from J, with 21 bases between. Germline V lookup: CDR1 SGHTA, CDR2 FQGNSA.

V is TRBV20-1 and J is TRBJ1-5; D is uncertain. This CDR3 is built from 13 residues. CDR1 is DFQATT, CDR2 SNEGSKA, per germline (reference sequence). The V end lost 3 bases, the J end lost 3 bases, and 9 bases lay between the germline ends. CDR3 DNA: TGCAGTGCTAGTCGATCCGACAATCAGCCCCAGCATTTT. This codes for CSASRSDNQPQHF.

CDR3 nucleotides: TGTGCCAGCAGCCCACTACAGGGTGTACAGAGTGAGCAGTTCTTC. This sequence encodes CASSPLQGVQSEQFF. The chain couples TRBV12-3 or TRBV12-4 to TRBJ2-1, with D possibly being TRBD1 (6 bases). Trimming stripped 6 bases from V and 9 bases from J, with 21 bases between. The CDR3 is made up of 15 amino acids.

V and J are TRBV6-2 or TRBV6-3 and TRBJ2-1; no definite D call. In germline, CDR1 is MNHEY, CDR2 SVGEGT. V was clipped by 5 bases and J by 10 bases, with 30 bases between them. CDR3 length equals 18 residues. This CDR3 reads CASSPKVALRPLYPEQFF. DNA of the CDR3: TGTGCCAGCAGTCCCAAGGTGGCTCTTAGACCCCTTTATCCCGAGCAGTTCTTC.

The chain carries TRBV4-3 and TRBJ2-1, with D unclear. Germline loops: CDR1 LGHNA, CDR2 YSLEER. This CDR3 comprises 13 residues. V lost 1 base to trimming and J lost 5 bases, with 6 bases between them. The CDR3 DNA sequence: TGCGCCAGCAGCCAAGCATGGGACAATGAGCAGTTCTTC. Amino acids: CASSQAWDNEQFF.

Only a few counts were recorded for this clonotype. V and J are TRBV29-1 and TRBJ1-1, with TRBD1 matching 7 bases. There are 12 residues in the CDR3. V gave up 0 bases and J gave up 7 bases; unmatched junction bases: 2. Per germline, CDR1 SQVTM and CDR2 ANQGSEA. The CDR3 DNA reads as TGCAGCGTTGAAGAAGGGGGCAGTGAAGCTTTCTTT. It translates to CSVEEGGSEAFF.

The V call is TRBV6-2 or TRBV6-3, the J call TRBJ1-5, with D perhaps matching TRBD1 (6 bases). CDR1 and CDR2 (germline): MNHEY, SVGEGT. The CDR3 is 18 residues long. V was cut by 7 bases and J by 1 base, with 23 bases left in between. In DNA, the CDR3 is TGTGCCAGCACCCCCGGACAGCGAATTAGTAGAAGCAATCAGCCCCAGCATTTT. It specifies CASTPGQRISRSNQPQHF.

The chain carries TRBV10-3 and TRBJ1-6; D unclear. V lost 9 bases to trimming and J lost 8 bases, with 14 bases between them. Germline CDR1 and CDR2: ENHRY and SYGVKD. This CDR3 comprises 13 residues. CDR3 sequence (DNA): TGTGCCATGAGGCGGGTAAACGATTCACCCCTCCACTTT. Encoded protein: CAMRRVNDSPLHF.